Included here is one T cell receptor beta chain sequence, with context. On the basis of clinical symptoms, serum thyroxine and TRAb, thyroid ultrasound and orbital computed tomography, diagnoses were made. This record comes from a study of T cells in Graves' hyperthyroidism and ophthalmopathy. V was cut by 1 base and J by 1 base, with 6 bases left in between. From germline, CDR1 is ENHRY and CDR2 SYGVKD. The CDR3 is made up of 14 amino acids. TCR beta CDR3 sequences were amplified from RNA transcripts. The HTBI primer set served for first-round RT-PCR of the TCR CDR3. TCRdb passed the multiplex PCR reads through MiXCR, listing each CDR3 protein once. The sample yields 350,000 to 500,000 distinct CDR3 sequences, approximately 15% seen once.

Material: blood. The V and J genes are TRBV10-3 and TRBJ2-3; unclear D gene. This TCR derives from a young woman with Graves' hyperthyroidism. The DNA for the CDR3 is TGTGCCATCAGTGAGTTCCCGGGCACAGATACGCAGTATTTT. It is translated as CAISEFPGTDTQYF.